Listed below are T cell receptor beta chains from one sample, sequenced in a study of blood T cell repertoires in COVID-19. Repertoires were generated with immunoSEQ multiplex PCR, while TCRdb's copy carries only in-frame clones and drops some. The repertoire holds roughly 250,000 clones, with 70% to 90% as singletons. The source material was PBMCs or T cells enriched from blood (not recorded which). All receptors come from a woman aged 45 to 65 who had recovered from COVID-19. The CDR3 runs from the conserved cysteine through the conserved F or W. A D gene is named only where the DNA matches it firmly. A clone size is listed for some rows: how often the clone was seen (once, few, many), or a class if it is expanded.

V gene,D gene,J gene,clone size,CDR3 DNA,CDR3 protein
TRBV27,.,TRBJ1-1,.,TGTGCCAGCCCTCTCGGGGGGGGGCGAAACACTGAAGCTTTCTTT,CASPLGGGRNTEAFF
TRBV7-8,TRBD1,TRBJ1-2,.,TGTGCCAGCAGCTCGTCCGAGGTGGGGACAGTCGGCTACACCTTC,CASSSSEVGTVGYTF
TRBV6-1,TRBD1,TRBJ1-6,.,TGTGCCAGCAGTGCAGCGGGACAGGTCTATAATTCACCCCTCCACTTT,CASSAAGQVYNSPLHF
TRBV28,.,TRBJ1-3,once,TGTGCCAGCAGTTTAAAGTCGGGGGGGACCTCTGGAAACACCATATATTTT,CASSLKSGGTSGNTIYF
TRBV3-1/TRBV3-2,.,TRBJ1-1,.,TGTGCCAGCAGCCAAGACGGACAGTGGAACACTGAAGCTTTCTTT,CASSQDGQWNTEAFF
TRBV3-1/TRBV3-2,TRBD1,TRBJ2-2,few,TGTGCCAGCAGCCAGGGGACAGACGAGACCGGGGAGCTGTTTTTT,CASSQGTDETGELFF
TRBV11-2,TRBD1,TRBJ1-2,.,TGTGCCAGCAGCCCAGGGACAGGTTATGGGGGCTACACCTTC,CASSPGTGYGGYTF
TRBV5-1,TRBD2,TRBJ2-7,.,TGCGCCAGCAGCCCCATGGGACTAGCGGTAACCTACGAGCAGTACTTC,CASSPMGLAVTYEQYF
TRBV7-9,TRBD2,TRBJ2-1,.,TGTGCCAGCAGCTTACATAAGGGACTAGAGGGCAATGAGCAGTTCTTC,CASSLHKGLEGNEQFF
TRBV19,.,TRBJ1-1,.,TGTGCCAGTAGCCCATTGATTCAGGGAGGGCCTGAAGCTTTCTTT,CASSPLIQGGPEAFF
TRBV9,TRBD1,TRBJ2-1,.,TGTGCCAGCAGCCACTACCGTCCGGGACAGACAAATGAGCAGTTCTTC,CASSHYRPGQTNEQFF
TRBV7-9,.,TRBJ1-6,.,TGTGCCAGCAGCTTAGCGGGTACAGGGATTTCACCCCTCCACTTT,CASSLAGTGISPLHF
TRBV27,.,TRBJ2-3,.,TGTGCCAGCAGCAGGGTTTATAGCACAGATACGCAGTATTTT,CASSRVYSTDTQYF
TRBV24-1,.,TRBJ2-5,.,TGTGCCACCAGTGTTGGGGGAGGGACCCAGTACTTC,CATSVGGGTQYF
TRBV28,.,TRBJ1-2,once,TGTGCCAGCAGTTTAGGAGGACGGGAGGATGGCTACACCTTC,CASSLGGREDGYTF
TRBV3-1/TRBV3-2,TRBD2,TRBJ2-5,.,TGTGCCAGCAGCCAATCAAGCGGGAGTGAGACCCAGTACTTC,CASSQSSGSETQYF
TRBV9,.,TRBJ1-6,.,TGTGCCAGCAGCCCACGGACAGAGAGAAATTCACCCCTCCACTTT,CASSPRTERNSPLHF
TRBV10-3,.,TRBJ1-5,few,TGTGCCATCAGTGGCGGTCGACAGCCCCAGCATTTT,CAISGGRQPQHF
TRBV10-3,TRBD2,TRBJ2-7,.,TGTGCCATCAGTGAGTCAGCGGGGTACGAGCAGTACTTC,CAISESAGYEQYF
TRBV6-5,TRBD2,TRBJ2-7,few,TGTGCCAGCATTCCCGGACTAGGGCCCTACGAGCAGTACTTC,CASIPGLGPYEQYF
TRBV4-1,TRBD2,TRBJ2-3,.,TGCGCCAGCAGCCAACCCGGGGTTAGCGGGAGTCTTAGCACAGATACGCAGTATTTT,CASSQPGVSGSLSTDTQYF
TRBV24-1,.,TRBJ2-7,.,TGTGCCACCAGTGATCCCCGGACGGGAACCTACGAGCAGTACTTC,CATSDPRTGTYEQYF
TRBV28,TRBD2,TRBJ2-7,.,TGTGCCAGCACCACTAGCGGGAGGCTATCCTACGAGCAGTACTTC,CASTTSGRLSYEQYF
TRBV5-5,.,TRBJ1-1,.,TGTGCCAGCAGCTTGGTAGGGGGTGGCACTGAAGCTTTCTTT,CASSLVGGGTEAFF
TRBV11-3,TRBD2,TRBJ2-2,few,TGTGCCAGCAGCTTAGGGACTAGCGGGAGTACCGGGGAGCTGTTTTTT,CASSLGTSGSTGELFF
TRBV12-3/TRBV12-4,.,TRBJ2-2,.,TGTGCCAGCAGTAGAGGAGGCAGGGAGCTGTTTTTT,CASSRGGRELFF
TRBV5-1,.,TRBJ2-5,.,TGCGCCAGCAGCTTGGCAGTGAGGATCCAAGAGACCCAGTACTTC,CASSLAVRIQETQYF
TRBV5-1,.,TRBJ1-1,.,TGCGCCAGCAGCCTCGAATTACGGGAAAAAGCTTTCTTT,CASSLELREKAFF
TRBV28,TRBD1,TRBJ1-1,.,TGTGCCAGCAGGGACAGGTTGAACACTGAAGCTTTCTTT,CASRDRLNTEAFF
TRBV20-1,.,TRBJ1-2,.,TGCAGTGCAACACAGGGATATGGCTACACCTTC,CSATQGYGYTF
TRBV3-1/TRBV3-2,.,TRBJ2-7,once,TGTGCCAGCAGCCAAGTTCCAGCGTCCTACGAGCAGTACTTC,CASSQVPASYEQYF
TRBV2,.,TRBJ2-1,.,TGTGCCAGCAGCAGGACAAACTACAATGAGCAGTTCTTC,CASSRTNYNEQFF
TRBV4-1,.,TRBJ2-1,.,TGCGCCAGCAGCCAAGATTACCCGAGCGATGAGCAGTTCTTC,CASSQDYPSDEQFF
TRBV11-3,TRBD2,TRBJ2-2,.,TGTGCCAGCAGCTCCGGAATTGGGCTAGCGGACACCGGGGAGCTGTTTTTT,CASSSGIGLADTGELFF
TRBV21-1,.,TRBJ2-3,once,TGTGCCAGCAGCAAAGTCGGGCAGGGAGGGTCTCCCTACAGATCCACAGATACGCAGTATTTT,CASSKVGQGGSPYRSTDTQYF
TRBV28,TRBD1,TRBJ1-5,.,TGTGCCAGCAGTTTAGGGGGAACAGGGGGCGGTCAGCCCCAGCATTTT,CASSLGGTGGGQPQHF
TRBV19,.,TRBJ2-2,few,TGTGCCAGTAACTCACCCACGCGGGCGAACACCGGGGAGCTGTTTTTT,CASNSPTRANTGELFF
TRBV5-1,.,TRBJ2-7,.,TGCGCCAGCAGCTTGCCCGGAGACGAGCAGTACTTC,CASSLPGDEQYF